The clone carrying this TCR beta chain came up a few times. The antigen is not known. The germline V gene encodes CDR1 MNHNS and CDR2 SASEGT. The CDR3 has 13 residues. The V end lost 3 bases, the J end lost 3 bases, and 8 bases lay between the germline ends. This sample was included in a study of T-cell reconstitution after alpha-beta-depleted transplantation in children. The TCRbeta library was prepared with unique molecular identifiers. MiXCR, applied by TCRdb to the PCR reads, yields one record per CDR3 protein. The data show 700,000 to 850,000 distinct CDR3 sequences, with around 17% seen just once and under 6% held by the top ten. Study-wide points: The study reportedly traced alpha-beta T cells about two months after transplant to several hundred expanded graft clones. Some patients owed their high day-60 TCRbeta diversity to surviving recipient T cells and thymic progenitors.

The sequencing used PBMCs, mostly from graft donor cells, collected 360 days after TCRalphabeta/CD19-depleted stem cell transplant. The J gene is TRBJ1-1, the V gene TRBV6-1, with a tentative D call TRBD1 (6 bases). The receptor's source is a male patient younger than 18 who had a stem cell transplant for acute lymphoblastic leukemia, so the T cells may come from the graft donor. Here the CDR3 reads CASSDGQHTEAFF. DNA of the CDR3: TGTGCCAGCAGTGACGGACAGCACACTGAAGCTTTCTTT.